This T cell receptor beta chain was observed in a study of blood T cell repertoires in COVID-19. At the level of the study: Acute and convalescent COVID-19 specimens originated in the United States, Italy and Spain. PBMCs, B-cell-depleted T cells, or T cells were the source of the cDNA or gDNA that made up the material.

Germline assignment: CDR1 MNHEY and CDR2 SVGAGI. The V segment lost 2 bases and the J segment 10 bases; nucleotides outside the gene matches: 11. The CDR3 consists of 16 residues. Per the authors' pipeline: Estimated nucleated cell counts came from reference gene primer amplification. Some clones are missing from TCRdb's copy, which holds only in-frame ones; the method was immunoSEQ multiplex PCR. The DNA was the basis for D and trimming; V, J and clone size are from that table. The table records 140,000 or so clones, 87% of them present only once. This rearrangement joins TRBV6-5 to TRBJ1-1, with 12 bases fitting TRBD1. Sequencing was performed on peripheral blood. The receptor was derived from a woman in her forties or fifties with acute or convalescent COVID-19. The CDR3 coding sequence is TGTGCCAGCAGTTACGCCGGGACAGGGGGCGAGGCCAGAGCTTTCTTT. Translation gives CASSYAGTGGEARAFF.